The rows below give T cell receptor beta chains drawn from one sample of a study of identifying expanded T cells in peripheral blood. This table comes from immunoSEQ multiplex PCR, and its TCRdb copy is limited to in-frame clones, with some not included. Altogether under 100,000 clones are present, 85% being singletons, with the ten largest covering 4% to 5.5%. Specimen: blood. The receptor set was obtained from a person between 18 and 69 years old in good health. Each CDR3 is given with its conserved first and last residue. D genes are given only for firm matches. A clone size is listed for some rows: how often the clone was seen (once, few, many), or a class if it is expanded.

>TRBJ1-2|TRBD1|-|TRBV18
TGTGCCAGCTCAACACCGGGACAGGGGGCTTTTGGCTACACCTTC
CASSTPGQGAFGYTF
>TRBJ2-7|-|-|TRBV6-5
TGTGCCAGCAAATTCCAGGACCCGGGCTCCTACGAGCAGTACTTC
CASKFQDPGSYEQYF
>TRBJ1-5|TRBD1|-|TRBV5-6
TGTGCCAGCAGCTTTAACAGGGGTTATAGCAATCAGCCCCAGCATTTT
CASSFNRGYSNQPQHF
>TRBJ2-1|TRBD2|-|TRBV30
TGTGCCTGGAGCGATCCGGGACTAGCGGGGCCGAGCTCCTACAATGAGCAGTTCTTC
CAWSDPGLAGPSSYNEQFF
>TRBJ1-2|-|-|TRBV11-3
TGTGCCAGCAGCTTAGATCCCCAGGGTGGCTACACCTTC
CASSLDPQGGYTF
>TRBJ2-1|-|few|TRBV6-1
TGTGCCAGCAGTGACGGGGGTTCCTACAATGAGCAGTTCTTC
CASSDGGSYNEQFF
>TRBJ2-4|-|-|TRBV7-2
TGTGCCAGCAGCGGCGGGACAGATCTAGCCAAAAACATTCAGTACTTC
CASSGGTDLAKNIQYF
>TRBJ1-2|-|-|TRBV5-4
TGTGCCAGCAGCTTGGTAACAGAAGTCCCCTATGGCTACACCTTC
CASSLVTEVPYGYTF
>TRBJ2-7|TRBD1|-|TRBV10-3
TGTGCCATCAGCTGGACAGGGGACGAGCAGTACTTC
CAISWTGDEQYF
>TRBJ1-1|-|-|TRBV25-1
TGTGCCAGCAGTGAAATGACAGGTATGAACACTGAAGCTTTCTTT
CASSEMTGMNTEAFF
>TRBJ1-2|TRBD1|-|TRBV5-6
TGTGCCAGCAGCTTGGGGGACAGGTTATTCTCTAACTATGGCTACACCTTC
CASSLGDRLFSNYGYTF
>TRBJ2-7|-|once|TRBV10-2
TGCGCCAGCAGTGAGTCGCTGAGCTCCTACGAGCAGTACTTC
CASSESLSSYEQYF
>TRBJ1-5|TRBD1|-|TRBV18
TGTGCCAGCTCAGCGCAGGGGGGGATTTCACTTGGAGGTCAGCCCCAGCATTTT
CASSAQGGISLGGQPQHF
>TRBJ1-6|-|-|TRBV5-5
TGTGCCAGCACTAGTGGCCTTCCTTTTAATTCACCCCTCCACTTT
CASTSGLPFNSPLHF
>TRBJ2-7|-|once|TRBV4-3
TGCGCCAGCAGCCAAGACAGGGGATCCTCCTACGAGCAGTACTTC
CASSQDRGSSYEQYF
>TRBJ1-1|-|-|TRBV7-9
TGTGCCAGCAGCTTTGGGGCAGGCGGAAGGAACACTGAAGCTTTCTTT
CASSFGAGGRNTEAFF
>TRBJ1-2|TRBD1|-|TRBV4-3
TGCGCCAGCAGCCCTGTGGGGGGACAGGGGGCAGGTGGCTACACCTTC
CASSPVGGQGAGGYTF
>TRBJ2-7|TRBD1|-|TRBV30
TGTGCCTGGGGTACTCACGGGACAGGGTACCACGAGCAGTACTTC
CAWGTHGTGYHEQYF
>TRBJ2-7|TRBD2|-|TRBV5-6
TGTGCCAGCAGCCTGGGGACTAGCGGCGAGCAGTACTTC
CASSLGTSGEQYF
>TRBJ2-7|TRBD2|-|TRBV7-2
TGTGCCAGCAGCTTAGCACCCCCTACTAGCGGGGGGAAGTTGGGCGAGCAGTACTTC
CASSLAPPTSGGKLGEQYF
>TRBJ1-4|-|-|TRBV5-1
TGCGCCAGCGGGCCAGGGCGAGCTAATGAAAAACTGTTTTTT
CASGPGRANEKLFF
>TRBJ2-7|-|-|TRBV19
TGTGCCAGTAGTATAGCGCGGGGATGGGACGAGCAGTACTTC
CASSIARGWDEQYF
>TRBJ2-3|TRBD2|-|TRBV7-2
TGTGCCAGCAGCTTAGCGCGAACTAGCGGGGCCCCGAGGTCGTCAGATACGCAGTATTTT
CASSLARTSGAPRSSDTQYF
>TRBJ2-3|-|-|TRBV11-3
TGTGCCAGCAGCTCCCACAGCGCAAGCTCCGAGACTAGCACAGATACGCAGTATTTT
CASSSHSASSETSTDTQYF
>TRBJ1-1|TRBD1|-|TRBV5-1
TGCGCCAGCAGCACTGCCGGGACAGGGGGCACTGAAGCTTTCTTT
CASSTAGTGGTEAFF
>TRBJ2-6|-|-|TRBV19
TGTGCCAGTACCCCCCTCTCTGGGGCCAACGTCCTGACTTTC
CASTPLSGANVLTF
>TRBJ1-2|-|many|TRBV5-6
TGTGCCAGCAGCTTTGGGGGCGGCTACACCTTC
CASSFGGGYTF
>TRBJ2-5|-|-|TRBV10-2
TGCGCCAGCGGGGGGACGAGAAAAGAGACCCAGTACTTC
CASGGTRKETQYF
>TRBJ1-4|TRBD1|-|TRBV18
TGTGCCAGCTCACCGGACAGGGGGAATGAAAAACTGTTTTTT
CASSPDRGNEKLFF
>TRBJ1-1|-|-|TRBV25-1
TGTGCCAGCAGTGAAGGGGTGGCAGCTTTCTTT
CASSEGVAAFF
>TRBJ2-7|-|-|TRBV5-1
TGCGCCAGCAGCTTGGGGACTGGCTACGAGCAGTACTTC
CASSLGTGYEQYF